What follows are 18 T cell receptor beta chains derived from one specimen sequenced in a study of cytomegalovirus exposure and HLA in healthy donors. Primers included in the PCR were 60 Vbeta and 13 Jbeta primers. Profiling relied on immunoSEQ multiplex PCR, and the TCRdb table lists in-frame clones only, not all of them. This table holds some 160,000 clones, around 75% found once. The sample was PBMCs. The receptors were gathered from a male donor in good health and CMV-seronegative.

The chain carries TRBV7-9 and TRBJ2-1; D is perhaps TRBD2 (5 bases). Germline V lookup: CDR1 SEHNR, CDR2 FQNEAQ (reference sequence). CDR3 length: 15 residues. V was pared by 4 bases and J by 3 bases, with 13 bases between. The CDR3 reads CASSSPLSGYNEQFF. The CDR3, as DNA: TGTGCCAGCAGCTCCCCGTTGAGCGGCTACAATGAGCAGTTCTTC.

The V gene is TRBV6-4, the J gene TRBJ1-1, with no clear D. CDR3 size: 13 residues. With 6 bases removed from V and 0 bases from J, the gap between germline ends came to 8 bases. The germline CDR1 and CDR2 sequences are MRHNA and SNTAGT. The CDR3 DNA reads TGTGCCAGCAGCGTTTACATGAACACTGAAGCTTTCTTT. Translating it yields CASSVYMNTEAFF.

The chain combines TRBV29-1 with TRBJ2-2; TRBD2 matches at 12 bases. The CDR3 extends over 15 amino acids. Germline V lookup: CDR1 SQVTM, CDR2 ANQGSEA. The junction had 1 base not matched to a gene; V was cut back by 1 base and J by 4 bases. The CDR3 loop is CSVEVLAGGTGELFF. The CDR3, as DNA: TGCAGCGTTGAAGTACTAGCGGGGGGCACCGGGGAGCTGTTTTTT.

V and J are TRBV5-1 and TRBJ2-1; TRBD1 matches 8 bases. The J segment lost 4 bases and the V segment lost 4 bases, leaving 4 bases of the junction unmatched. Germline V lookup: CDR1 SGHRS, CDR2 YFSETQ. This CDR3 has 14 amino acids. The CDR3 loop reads CASSRQGPYNEQFF. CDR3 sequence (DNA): TGCGCCAGCAGCCGACAGGGGCCATACAATGAGCAGTTCTTC.

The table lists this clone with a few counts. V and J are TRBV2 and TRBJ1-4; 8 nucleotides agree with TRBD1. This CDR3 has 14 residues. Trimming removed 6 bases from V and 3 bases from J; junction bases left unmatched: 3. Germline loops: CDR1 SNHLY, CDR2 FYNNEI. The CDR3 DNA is TGTGCCAGCAGGACGACAGGGGCTAATGAAAAACTGTTTTTT. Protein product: CASRTTGANEKLFF.

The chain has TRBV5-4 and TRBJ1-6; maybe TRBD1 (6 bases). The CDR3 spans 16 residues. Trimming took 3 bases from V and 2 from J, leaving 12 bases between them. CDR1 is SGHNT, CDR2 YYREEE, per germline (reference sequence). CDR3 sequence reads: CASSSGTTAYNSPLHF. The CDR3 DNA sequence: TGTGCCAGCAGCTCAGGGACAACCGCCTATAATTCACCCCTCCACTTT.

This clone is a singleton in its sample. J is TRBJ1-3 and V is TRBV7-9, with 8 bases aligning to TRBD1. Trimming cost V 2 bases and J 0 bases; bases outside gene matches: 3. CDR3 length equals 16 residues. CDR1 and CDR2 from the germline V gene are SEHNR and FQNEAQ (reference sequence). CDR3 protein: CASSLPDRGSGNTIYF. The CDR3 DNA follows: TGTGCCAGCAGCTTACCCGACAGGGGCTCTGGAAACACCATATATTTT.

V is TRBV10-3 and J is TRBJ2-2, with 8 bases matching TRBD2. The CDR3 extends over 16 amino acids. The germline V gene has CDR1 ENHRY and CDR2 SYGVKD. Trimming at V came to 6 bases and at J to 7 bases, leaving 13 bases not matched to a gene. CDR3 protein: CAIRPSGGSNGGELFF. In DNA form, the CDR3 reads TGTGCCATCAGGCCGAGCGGGGGCTCTAATGGCGGGGAGCTGTTTTTT.

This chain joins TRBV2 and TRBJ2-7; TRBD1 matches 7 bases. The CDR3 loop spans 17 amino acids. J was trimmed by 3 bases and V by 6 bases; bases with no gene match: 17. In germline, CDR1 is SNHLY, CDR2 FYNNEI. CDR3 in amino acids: CASRASTGNITDYEQYF. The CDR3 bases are TGTGCCAGCAGAGCTTCGACAGGGAATATCACCGACTACGAGCAGTACTTC.

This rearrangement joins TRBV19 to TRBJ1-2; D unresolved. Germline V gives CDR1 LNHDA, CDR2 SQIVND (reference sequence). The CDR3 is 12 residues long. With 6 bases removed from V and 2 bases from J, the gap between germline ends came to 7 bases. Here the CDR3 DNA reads TGTGCCAGTAGCGCGATCAACTATGGCTACACCTTC. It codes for CASSAINYGYTF.

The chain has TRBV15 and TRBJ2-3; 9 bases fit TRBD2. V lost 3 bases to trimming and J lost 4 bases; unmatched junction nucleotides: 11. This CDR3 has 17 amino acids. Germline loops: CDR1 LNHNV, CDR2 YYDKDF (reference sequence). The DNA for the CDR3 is TGTGCCACCAGCAGCTTAGAAGGGCGGGGGGGTCCAGATACGCAGTATTTT. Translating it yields CATSSLEGRGGPDTQYF.

This CDR3 reads CASSPSQGMNTEAFF. DNA of the CDR3: TGTGCCAGCTCACCATCACAGGGTATGAACACTGAAGCTTTCTTT. The rearrangement links TRBV18 to TRBJ1-1; TRBD1 is a possible D gene (6 bases). The CDR3 extends over 15 amino acids. Germline V lookup: CDR1 KGHSH, CDR2 LQKENI. V lost 2 bases and J lost 0, with 10 bases in between.

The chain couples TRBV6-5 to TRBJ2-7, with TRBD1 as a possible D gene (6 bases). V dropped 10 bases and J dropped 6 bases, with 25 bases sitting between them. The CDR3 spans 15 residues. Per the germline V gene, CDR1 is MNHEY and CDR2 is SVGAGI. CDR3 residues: CATSSMALRGIEQYF. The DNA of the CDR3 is TGTGCCACCTCCAGCATGGCCCTCAGGGGCATCGAGCAGTACTTC.

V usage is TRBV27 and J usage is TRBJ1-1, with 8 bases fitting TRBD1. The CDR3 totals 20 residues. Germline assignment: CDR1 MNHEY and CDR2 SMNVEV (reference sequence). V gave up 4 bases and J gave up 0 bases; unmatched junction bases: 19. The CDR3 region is CASSSKSPGQVPGLNTEAFF. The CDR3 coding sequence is TGTGCCAGCAGTTCAAAGTCCCCGGGACAGGTCCCGGGGTTGAACACTGAAGCTTTCTTT.

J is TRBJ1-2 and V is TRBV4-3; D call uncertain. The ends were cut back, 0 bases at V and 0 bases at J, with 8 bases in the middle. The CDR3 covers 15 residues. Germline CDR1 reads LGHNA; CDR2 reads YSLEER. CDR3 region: CASSQDTASNYGYTF. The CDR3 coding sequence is TGCGCCAGCAGCCAAGATACAGCCTCTAACTATGGCTACACCTTC.

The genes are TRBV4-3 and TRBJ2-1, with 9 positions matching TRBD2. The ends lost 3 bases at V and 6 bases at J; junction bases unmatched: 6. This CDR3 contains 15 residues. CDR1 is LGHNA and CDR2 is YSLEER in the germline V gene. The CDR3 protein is CASSQERGALNEQFF. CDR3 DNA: TGCGCCAGCAGCCAGGAGCGGGGGGCACTCAATGAGCAGTTCTTC.

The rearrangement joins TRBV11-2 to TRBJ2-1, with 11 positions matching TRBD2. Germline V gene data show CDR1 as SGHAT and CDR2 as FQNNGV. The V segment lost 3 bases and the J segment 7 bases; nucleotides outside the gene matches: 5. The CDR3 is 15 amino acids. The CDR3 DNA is TGTGCCAGCAGCTTTAGCGGGGGGGCCAGGAATGAGCAGTTCTTC. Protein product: CASSFSGGARNEQFF.

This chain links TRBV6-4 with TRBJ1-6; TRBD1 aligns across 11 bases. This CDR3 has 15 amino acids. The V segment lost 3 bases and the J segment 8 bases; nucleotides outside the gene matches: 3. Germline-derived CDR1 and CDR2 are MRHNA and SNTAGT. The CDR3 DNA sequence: TGTGCCAGCAGTGAGGTGGGACAGGGGGATTCACCCCTCCACTTT. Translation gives CASSEVGQGDSPLHF.